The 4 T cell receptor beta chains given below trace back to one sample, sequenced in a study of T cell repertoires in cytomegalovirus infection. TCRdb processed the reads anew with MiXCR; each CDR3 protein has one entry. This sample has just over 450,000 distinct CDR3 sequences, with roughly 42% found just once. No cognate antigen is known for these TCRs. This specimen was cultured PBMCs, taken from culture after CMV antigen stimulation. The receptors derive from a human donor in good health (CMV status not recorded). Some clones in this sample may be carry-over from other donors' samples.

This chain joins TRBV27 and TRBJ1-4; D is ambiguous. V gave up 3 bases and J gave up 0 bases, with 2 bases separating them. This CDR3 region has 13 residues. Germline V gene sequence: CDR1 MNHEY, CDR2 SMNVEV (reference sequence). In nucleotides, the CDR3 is TGTGCCAGCAGTTTTGCAACTAATGAAAAACTGTTTTTT. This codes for CASSFATNEKLFF. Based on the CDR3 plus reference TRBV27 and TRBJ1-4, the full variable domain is EAQVTQNPRYLITVTGKKLTVTCSQNMNHEYMSWYRQDPGLGLRQIYYSMNVEVTDKGDVPEGYKVSRKEKRNFPLILESPSPNQTSLYFCASSFATNEKLFFGSGTQLSVL.

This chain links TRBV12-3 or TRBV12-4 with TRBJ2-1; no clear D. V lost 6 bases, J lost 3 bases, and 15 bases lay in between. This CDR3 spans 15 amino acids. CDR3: CASSLRRGYYNEQFF. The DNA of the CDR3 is TGTGCCAGCAGCCTCCGACGAGGTTACTACAATGAGCAGTTCTTC.

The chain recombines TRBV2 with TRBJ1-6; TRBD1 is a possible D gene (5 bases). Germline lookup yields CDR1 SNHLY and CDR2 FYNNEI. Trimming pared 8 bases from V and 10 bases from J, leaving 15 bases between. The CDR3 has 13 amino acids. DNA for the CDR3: TGTGCCAGCGCCCTAGGGGCGCAGTCACCCCTCCACTTT. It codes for CASALGAQSPLHF.

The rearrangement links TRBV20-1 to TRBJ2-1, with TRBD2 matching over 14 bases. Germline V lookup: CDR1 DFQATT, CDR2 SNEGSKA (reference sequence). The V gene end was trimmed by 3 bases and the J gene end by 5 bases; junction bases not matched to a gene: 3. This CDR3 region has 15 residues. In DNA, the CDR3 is TGCAGTGCTAGGCCGGGACTAGCGGGAGACAATGAGCAGTTCTTC. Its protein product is CSARPGLAGDNEQFF.